A single sample gave rise to the 29 T cell receptor beta chains below, sequenced in a study of T cell responses to AZD1222 COVID-19 vaccine. The assay was immunoSEQ multiplex PCR, and TCRdb's table has in-frame clones only and misses some. The repertoire holds 100,000 to 150,000 clones, with roughly nine tenths as singletons. The input for sequencing was peripheral blood, taken on day 0 of AZD1222 vaccination. These receptors were obtained from an adult in good health.

This clone was counted only a few times. V is TRBV3-1 (or the pseudogene TRBV3-2) and J is TRBJ2-7; TRBD1 agrees at 7 bases. Trimming cost V 4 bases and J 6 bases; bases outside gene matches: 9. The CDR3 covers 14 residues. Germline V gene lookup returns CDR1 LGHDT and CDR2 YNNKEL (reference sequence). The CDR3 is CASSLEQGKSEQYF. CDR3 coding DNA: TGTGCCAGCAGCCTAGAACAGGGGAAAAGCGAGCAGTACTTC.

The gene calls are TRBV6-2 or TRBV6-3 and TRBJ1-5, with no clear D. The CDR3 length is 12 residues. Trimming stripped 5 bases from V and 9 bases from J, with 11 bases between. The V gene's germline CDR1 is MNHEY and CDR2 SVGEGT. The CDR3 spells CASSNLTRPQHF. The CDR3, as DNA: TGTGCCAGCAGTAACTTGACTCGGCCCCAGCATTTT.

V and J are TRBV5-1 and TRBJ1-2, with TRBD1 matching 7 bases. CDR1 is SGHRS, CDR2 YFSETQ, per germline. The CDR3 length is 13 residues. V shed 4 bases and J 7 bases; nucleotides not matched to a gene: 7. Here the CDR3 reads CASSATGLVGYTF. CDR3 sequence (DNA): TGCGCCAGCAGCGCGACAGGGCTCGTTGGCTACACCTTC.

The chain carries TRBV9 and TRBJ2-3; D might be TRBD2 (6 bases). CDR1 and CDR2 from the germline V gene are SGDLS and YYNGEE. This CDR3 is 16 amino acids long. V shed 0 bases and J shed 5 bases, with 16 bases lying between them. The CDR3 coding sequence is TGTGCCAGCAGCGTAGCAGGGAGGCTAGGTGGAGATACGCAGTATTTT. Residues: CASSVAGRLGGDTQYF.

This clone was recorded a few times. The chain uses TRBV6-1 and TRBJ2-7, with 13 bases fitting TRBD2. Germline CDR1 is MNHNS and CDR2 is SASEGT. CDR3 size: 17 residues. J lost 3 bases, V lost 4 bases, and 9 bases had no gene match. The CDR3: CASSAGLAGWADYEQYF. CDR3 nucleotides: TGTGCCAGCAGTGCGGGACTAGCGGGGTGGGCAGACTACGAGCAGTACTTC.

This chain links TRBV29-1 with TRBJ1-1; possibly TRBD1 for D (6 bases). The CDR3 length is 11 residues. Trimming took 7 bases from V and 5 from J, leaving 11 bases between them. Germline V gene data show CDR1 as SQVTM and CDR2 as ANQGSEA. CDR3 sequence (DNA): TGCAGCGGGGCAGGACAGACTGAAGCTTTCTTT. Protein sequence: CSGAGQTEAFF.

This clone came up once. The chain uses TRBV7-3 and TRBJ2-3, with a tentative D call TRBD2 (6 bases). CDR3 length equals 15 residues. Germline values: CDR1 SGHTA, CDR2 FQGTGA. V lost 5 bases and J lost 9, with 21 bases in between. The CDR3 DNA follows: TGTGCCAGCAGCCCAAACAGCCTCAGCGGGTCCACGCAGTATTTT. It is translated as CASSPNSLSGSTQYF.

This clone has a handful of counts. This sequence joins TRBV4-1 and TRBJ1-2, with 10 bases fitting TRBD1. The CDR3 spans 16 residues. The J segment lost 5 bases and the V segment lost 1 base, leaving 7 bases of the junction unmatched. Looked up from germline, CDR1 is MGHRA and CDR2 is YSYEKL. The chain's CDR3 is CASSQGQGQGPYGYTF. The DNA for the CDR3 is TGCGCCAGCAGCCAAGGTCAGGGACAGGGGCCTTATGGCTACACCTTC.

The chain employs TRBV3-1 (or the pseudogene TRBV3-2) and TRBJ1-1; D is unclear. Germline V gene data show CDR1 as LGHDT and CDR2 as YNNKEL (reference sequence). The CDR3 length is 12 residues. Trimming removed 1 base at V and 9 bases at J, with 9 bases between. This CDR3 reads CASSQGAGKAFF. CDR3 bases: TGTGCCAGCAGCCAAGGGGCGGGTAAAGCTTTCTTT.

The rearrangement uses TRBV28 and TRBJ1-6; D unclear. Deletions cut 2 bases from V and 7 bases from J, with 12 bases between. The V gene's germline CDR1 is MDHEN and CDR2 SYDVKM. This CDR3 contains 15 residues. This CDR3 reads CASSLGSRANSPLHF. The CDR3 DNA is TGTGCCAGCAGTTTAGGGTCAAGGGCCAATTCACCCCTCCACTTT.

This clone was observed a single time. The chain employs TRBV7-2 and TRBJ1-6; no clear D gene. CDR1 is SGHTA and CDR2 is FQGNSA in the germline V gene. V gave up 3 bases and J gave up 7 bases, with 10 bases separating them. The CDR3 has 14 amino acids. CDR3 sequence: CASSLRLGNSPLHF. CDR3 nucleotides: TGTGCCAGCAGCTTGCGCCTGGGGAATTCACCCCTCCACTTT.

V is TRBV24-1 and J is TRBJ2-1; 9 bases agree with TRBD1. V was clipped by 5 bases and J by 4 bases; unmatched bases: 8. The length of the CDR3 is 16 residues. Germline CDR1 and CDR2: KGHDR and SFDVKD. The CDR3 DNA sequence: TGTGCCACCAGTGGTGGTGGGACAGGGATTTACAATGAGCAGTTCTTC. Amino acids: CATSGGGTGIYNEQFF.

J is TRBJ2-2 and V is TRBV5-5; tentatively, D is TRBD1 (6 bases). Trimming stripped 2 bases from V and 2 bases from J, with 10 bases between. CDR3 length: 15 residues. Per germline, CDR1 SGHKS and CDR2 YYEKEE (reference sequence). In DNA form, the CDR3 reads TGTGCCAGCAGCTTCGGCAGGGGTAACACCGGGGAGCTGTTTTTT. Its translation is CASSFGRGNTGELFF.

The gene calls are TRBV7-8 and TRBJ1-5; tentative D call: TRBD1 (6 bases). Trimming took off 5 bases at V and 7 bases at J, with 18 bases between the two ends. CDR1 SGHVS and CDR2 FQNEAQ come from the germline V gene. The CDR3 sequence is 15 residues long. The CDR3 DNA is TGTGCCAGCAGCCCTAGGGGGGGATGGGAGCAGCCCCAGCATTTT. It encodes CASSPRGGWEQPQHF.

This rearrangement joins TRBV27 to TRBJ2-1, with unresolved D. CDR1 and CDR2 (germline): MNHEY, SMNVEV (reference sequence). Trimming took off 8 bases at V and 1 base at J, with 12 bases between the two ends. The CDR3 totals 14 residues. CDR3 sequence (DNA): TGTGCCAGCGGTCGGTCCGTATCCTACAATGAGCAGTTCTTC. This encodes CASGRSVSYNEQFF.

The chain combines TRBV6-5 with TRBJ1-5; D not resolved. The CDR3 contains 12 residues. The germline V gene encodes CDR1 MNHEY and CDR2 SVGAGI. The V end was cut by 2 bases, the J end by 11 bases, with 10 bases between. The CDR3 sequence is CASSYDRRAQHF. The CDR3 DNA is TGTGCCAGCAGTTACGACCGGAGAGCCCAGCATTTT.

This chain links TRBV29-1 with TRBJ2-5, with D possibly matching TRBD2 (6 bases). The germline V gene encodes CDR1 SQVTM and CDR2 ANQGSEA. V dropped 7 bases and J dropped 2 bases, with 11 bases sitting between them. This CDR3 is built from 12 residues. CDR3 protein: CSERLGQETQYF. The CDR3 nucleotides are TGCAGCGAGAGACTAGGACAAGAGACCCAGTACTTC.

The chain carries TRBV28 and TRBJ1-2; D is unresolved. There are 16 residues in the CDR3. Per germline, CDR1 MDHEN and CDR2 SYDVKM. V was shortened by 2 bases and J by 0 bases, with 13 bases between the two germline ends. CDR3 DNA: TGTGCCAGCAGTTTAGGCTGGAAGGGTGCTAACTATGGCTACACCTTC. It specifies CASSLGWKGANYGYTF.

Here the CDR3 DNA reads TGTGCCTGGAGTGGGACGGCCGGGACTAGCGGGAACTACGAGCAGTACTTC. Protein sequence: CAWSGTAGTSGNYEQYF. The J gene is TRBJ2-7, the V gene TRBV30; 13 nucleotides match TRBD2. With V trimmed by 1 base and J by 3 bases, 9 bases remained unmatched. This CDR3 contains 17 residues. Germline V gene data show CDR1 as GTSNPN and CDR2 as SVGIG (reference sequence).

J is TRBJ1-1 and V is TRBV2; maybe TRBD1 (5 bases). This CDR3 is built from 16 residues. Per germline, CDR1 SNHLY and CDR2 FYNNEI. V was trimmed by 5 bases and J by 0 bases, leaving 16 bases between them. The CDR3 region has the DNA TGTGCCAGCAGTAAGGGGCATCCAGGGTTGAACACTGAAGCTTTCTTT. This sequence encodes CASSKGHPGLNTEAFF.

This CDR3 is CASSSGQGTEAFF. The CDR3, as DNA: TGTGCCAGCAGTTCTGGACAGGGGACTGAAGCTTTCTTT. The gene calls are TRBV27 and TRBJ1-1, with 9 nucleotides matching TRBD1. Trimming removed 4 bases from V and 5 bases from J; junction bases left unmatched: 2. This CDR3 is 13 amino acids long. Germline-derived CDR1 and CDR2 are MNHEY and SMNVEV (reference sequence).

This rearrangement joins TRBV5-6 to TRBJ1-3; the D is unclear. Germline V gene data show CDR1 as SGHDT and CDR2 as YYEEEE. V was clipped by 1 base and J by 0 bases, with 11 bases between them. The CDR3 sequence is 16 residues long. Here the CDR3 reads CASSLLAGASGNTIYF. The DNA for the CDR3 is TGTGCCAGCAGCTTGTTAGCCGGCGCCTCTGGAAACACCATATATTTT. Filled out from reference TRBV5-6 and TRBJ1-3, the complete variable domain reads DAGVTQSPTHLIKTRGQQVTLRCSPKSGHDTVSWYQQALGQGPQFIFQYYEEEERQRGNFPDRFSGHQFPNYSSELNVNALLLGDSALYLCASSLLAGASGNTIYFGEGSWLTVV.

The V call is TRBV28, the J call TRBJ2-6; D could derive from TRBD1 or TRBD2 (5 bases each). The CDR3 length is 16 residues. Deletions cut 5 bases from V and 3 bases from J, with 14 bases between. Germline V lookup: CDR1 MDHEN, CDR2 SYDVKM. The CDR3 here is CASSPYGGFGANVLTF. In DNA form, the CDR3 reads TGTGCCAGCAGTCCCTATGGGGGTTTTGGGGCCAACGTCCTGACTTTC.

This chain connects TRBV19 to TRBJ2-2, with D possibly matching TRBD1 (7 bases). V dropped 5 bases and J dropped 5 bases, with 24 bases sitting between them. The germline CDR1 and CDR2 sequences are LNHDA and SQIVND (reference sequence). This CDR3 is 18 amino acids long. CDR3 nucleotides: TGTGCCAGTAGTCTGCAGGAGGGGGCCAGAAGCCGGACCGGGGAGCTGTTTTTT. As protein: CASSLQEGARSRTGELFF.

There are a few counts of this clone. The V gene is TRBV2, the J gene TRBJ2-1, with 12 bases lining up with TRBD2. V gave up 8 bases and J gave up 5 bases; unmatched junction bases: 10. Germline values: CDR1 SNHLY, CDR2 FYNNEI. The CDR3 covers 16 residues. The CDR3 loop is CASSGLAGEGNNEQFF. As DNA, the CDR3 is TGTGCCAGCTCGGGACTAGCGGGCGAAGGCAACAATGAGCAGTTCTTC.

This clone was counted a few times. This chain joins TRBV28 and TRBJ1-2; possibly TRBD1 for D (5 bases). The CDR3 length is 15 residues. Germline CDR1 and CDR2: MDHEN and SYDVKM. V was clipped by 3 bases and J by 5 bases, with 16 bases between them. DNA of the CDR3: TGTGCCAGCAGTTTCCCCGACAGAGTGAGTTATGGCTACACCTTC. This gives the protein CASSFPDRVSYGYTF.

This chain links TRBV24-1 with TRBJ1-5; no clear D. The CDR3 contains 11 residues. The germline V gene encodes CDR1 KGHDR and CDR2 SFDVKD. Trimming stripped 7 bases from V and 15 bases from J, with 15 bases between. The CDR3 spells CATSEGWKWHF. DNA for the CDR3: TGTGCCACCAGCGAGGGATGGAAATGGCATTTT.

J is TRBJ2-7 and V is TRBV5-1; D unresolved. Germline CDR1 and CDR2: SGHRS and YFSETQ. V lost 0 bases to trimming and J lost 4 bases, with 14 bases between them. The CDR3 is 15 residues long. The CDR3 is CASSLGGRASYEQYF. In DNA form, the CDR3 reads TGCGCCAGCAGCTTGGGTGGAAGGGCTAGTTACGAGCAGTACTTC. Together with reference TRBV5-1 and TRBJ2-7, the CDR3 gives the full variable domain: KAGVTQTPRYLIKTRGQQVTLSCSPISGHRSVSWYQQTPGQGLQFLFEYFSETQRNKGNFPGRFSGRQFSNSRSEMNVSTLELGDSALYLCASSLGGRASYEQYFGPGTRLTVT.

The chain employs TRBV10-3 and TRBJ1-5; D is undetermined. The germline CDR1 and CDR2 sequences are ENHRY and SYGVKD. The CDR3 is 13 residues long. V gave up 3 bases and J gave up 7 bases, with 10 bases separating them. The CDR3 is CAISEFKDQPQHF. The CDR3 nucleotides are TGTGCCATCAGTGAATTTAAGGACCAGCCCCAGCATTTT.